One T cell receptor beta chain is described in this entry. Its specific antigen is unknown. The sample holds no much larger clone one base away, and base qualities are not on file. Separate from the roughly 700-subject first cohort, the validation cohort of 90 to 150 subjects was the group to which the donors belonged. The CDR3 numbers 16 residues from cysteine through phenylalanine. Only CDR3 DNA remains: 48 bases, in frame from the first base. Deletion took 5 bases off V and 6 bases off J, with a span of 20 bases between the germline ends. CDR1 and CDR2 are drawn from the germline V gene: SGHTA, FQGNSA. The library was built by means of the immunoSEQ multiplex PCR assay. On the authors' methods: A statistical classification framework was built for diagnosing cytomegalovirus status from the catalog of TCR beta chain sequences. TCRdb retrieved this table from immuneACCESS and kept in-frame rearrangements only. Not all clones are present; in checked studies, unresolved V genes account for under half, and no reason is known for the remainder. The V and J calls and clone size are taken from that table; D and trimming were inferred from the DNA. This sample holds tens of thousands of clones; approximately 97% were observed only once. 8.5% to 10% of the sample lies in the top ten.

This sample was taken from a study of cytomegalovirus exposure and HLA in healthy donors (dated by TCRdb to about 2017). As for the study more broadly: According to a later analysis, one platform produced both the 100 to 150 validation repertoires and the 730 or so repertoires of the first cohort. High-throughput TCR immunosequencing, statistical association of individual TCRs with disease status, and machine learning were combined to predict cytomegalovirus infection status. Besides the first cohort of some 670 subjects, a separate validation cohort made up of 95 to 150 different subjects was used. The study was designed to test whether signatures of past pathogen exposure could be identified by cataloging public T cell receptors. Here is what the overall study found, with its caveats: In both the original and validation cohorts, the classifier was reported to diagnose cytomegalovirus status with high specificity and sensitivity. According to the authors, the approach could potentially be generalized to other disease states and immunological phenotypes. A few of the identified cytomegalovirus-associated TCR beta chains were confirmed in vitro to be specific for cytomegalovirus antigens. In a later analysis, TCRs clustered in the first cohort were found to also tend to co-occur in the 110 or so validation repertoires, with 85% to 95% of cluster scores above 0. A total of fewer than 200 TCR beta chains were listed by the study as associated with cytomegalovirus. All 130 or so repertoires were used to score co-occurrence in the validation cohort in a later analysis, because that analysis had no HLA typing for the cohort. Most TCR sequences were observed very rarely across donors, whereas some public TCRs were present in many individuals.

The receptor comes from a man aged 25-40 years in good health and CMV-seropositive. The chain couples TRBV7-2 to TRBJ2-4; a weak D assignment points to TRBD2 (6 bases agree). Sequencing used PBMCs. The encoded CDR3 is CASSPRGGPLRNIQYF. The nucleotides read TGTGCCAGCAGCCCTCGGGGAGGCCCCTTAAGAAACATTCAGTACTTC.